These T cell receptor beta chains were read from a single sample in a study of shared clonotypes between healthy human individuals. Assay: immunoSEQ multiplex PCR; the TCRdb copy retains only in-frame clones and omits some. The sample includes some 500,000 clones, 90% to 97% of them seen just once. Sequencing input: naive CD4+ T cells sorted from blood. The receptors come from a woman under 40 in good health. The CDR3 runs from the conserved cysteine through the conserved F or W. Each record gives: J gene, V gene, D gene, clone size, CDR3 DNA, CDR3 protein. D genes are given only for firm matches. Only part of the rows carry a size: once, few, many, or a class if the clone is expanded.

TRBJ1-4,TRBV11-2,-,once,TGTGCCAGCAGCTCGAGGACGGGTAATGAAAAACTGTTTTTT,CASSSRTGNEKLFF
TRBJ2-1,TRBV5-4,TRBD2,-,TGTGCCAGCAGCCGACTAGCAGAGGGGAATGAGCAGTTCTTC,CASSRLAEGNEQFF
TRBJ2-2,TRBV27,-,-,TGTGCCAGCAGTCCCCGAGGACCGTACACCGGGGAGCTGTTTTTT,CASSPRGPYTGELFF
TRBJ1-3,TRBV19,-,-,TGTGCCAGTAGTAATCTCTCTGGAAACACCATATATTTT,CASSNLSGNTIYF
TRBJ1-2,TRBV5-4,-,-,TGTGCCAGCAGACGACCTGGAGACTTAAGGGGCTACACCTTC,CASRRPGDLRGYTF
TRBJ1-1,TRBV6-5,-,-,TGTGCCAGCAGCAGGGAATCTGAAGCTTTCTTT,CASSRESEAFF
TRBJ2-7,TRBV7-6,TRBD2,-,TGTGCCAGCAGCTTATCAGGGAGCGGGGGGTACGAGCAGTACTTC,CASSLSGSGGYEQYF
TRBJ2-2,TRBV28,-,-,TGTGCCAGCGGGACTGCGAACACCGGGGAGCTGTTTTTT,CASGTANTGELFF
TRBJ1-5,TRBV28,-,-,TGTGCCAGCAGTTTGTTAGGGGCGATCGGGAGCAATCAGCCCCAGCATTTT,CASSLLGAIGSNQPQHF
TRBJ1-3,TRBV28,-,-,TGTGCCAGCAGTCTACCGACAGGTAGTGGAAACACCATATATTTT,CASSLPTGSGNTIYF
TRBJ1-2,TRBV25-1,-,-,TGTGCCAGCAGTGATGCCCGGAACTATGGCTACACCTTC,CASSDARNYGYTF
TRBJ1-1,TRBV2,-,-,TGTGCCAGCAATAAGGGACCGAGTGCGAACACTGAAGCTTTCTTT,CASNKGPSANTEAFF
TRBJ1-2,TRBV27,-,-,TGTGCCAGCAGTTTTTTTCCACGAAAGAGGGGCTACACCTTC,CASSFFPRKRGYTF
TRBJ2-3,TRBV4-1,-,once,TGCGCCAGCAGCCAACTTAGACAGAGTAGCACAGATACGCAGTATTTT,CASSQLRQSSTDTQYF
TRBJ2-3,TRBV28,-,-,TGTGCCAGCAGGTCGACAGGTTCGGGCACAGATACGCAGTATTTT,CASRSTGSGTDTQYF
TRBJ2-7,TRBV5-1,TRBD1,-,TGCGCCAGCAGTACCGGGACAGGGATCTACGAGCAGTACTTC,CASSTGTGIYEQYF
TRBJ2-6,TRBV6-6,-,-,TGTGCCAGCAGTTACTTCACCTCTGGGGCCAACGTCCTGACTTTC,CASSYFTSGANVLTF
TRBJ2-7,TRBV30,TRBD2,once,TGTGCCTGGACATTCCTAGCGGGAGGCCCCCACTCCTACGAGCAGTACTTC,CAWTFLAGGPHSYEQYF
TRBJ2-5,TRBV27,-,-,TGTGCCAGCAGTTTAGAGAGGGGCGCAGAGACCCAGTACTTC,CASSLERGAETQYF
TRBJ2-7,TRBV5-1,TRBD1,-,TGCGCCAGCAGCACCGGACAGGGAGCATCCGGCGAGCAGTACTTC,CASSTGQGASGEQYF
TRBJ2-3,TRBV9,TRBD1,-,TGTGCCAGCAGCGTTGGGACAGGGCCTAGCACAGATACGCAGTATTTT,CASSVGTGPSTDTQYF
TRBJ2-7,TRBV28,-,-,TGTGCCAGCAGTCCTAATAGACGGGAGCGCTCCTACGAGCAGTACTTC,CASSPNRRERSYEQYF
TRBJ2-7,TRBV18,-,-,TGTGCCAGCTCACTACAGACAACGCGAGTATACGAGCAGTACTTC,CASSLQTTRVYEQYF
TRBJ2-3,TRBV5-1,-,-,TGCGCCAGCAGCAGGGGGGAAGCCACAGATACGCAGTATTTT,CASSRGEATDTQYF
TRBJ1-1,TRBV9,-,-,TGTGCCAGCAGCGAAGGACCCCTAAAAGGGACTGAAGCTTTCTTT,CASSEGPLKGTEAFF
TRBJ2-1,TRBV7-3,-,-,TGTGCCAGCAGCTTAAGTGCCGAGACACTTGAGTTCTTC,CASSLSAETLEFF
TRBJ1-5,TRBV7-2,-,-,TGTGCCAGCAGCTTAGAGGTTCAGGACAGAAGAAGCAATCAGCCCCAGCATTTT,CASSLEVQDRRSNQPQHF
TRBJ2-1,TRBV19,TRBD2,-,TGTGCCAGTAGACGGACTAGCGGGAGGGTCTCCTACAATGAGCAGTTCTTC,CASRRTSGRVSYNEQFF
TRBJ2-7,TRBV19,-,-,TGTGCCAGTACCCAGGGGGGCGAGCAGTACTTC,CASTQGGEQYF
TRBJ2-1,TRBV30,-,-,TGTGCCTGGACCCACGGTGAGGGGCATGAGCAGTTCTTC,CAWTHGEGHEQFF
TRBJ2-4,TRBV11-2,TRBD2,-,TGTGCCAGCAGCCCTGGACTAGCGGGTACCCTAGCCAAAAACATTCAGTACTTC,CASSPGLAGTLAKNIQYF
TRBJ2-2,TRBV28,-,-,TGTGCCAGCAGCGATGGACTCGACGTCGTCACCGGGGAGCTGTTTTTT,CASSDGLDVVTGELFF
TRBJ1-4,TRBV14,-,-,TGTGCCAGCAGCCAACCCCTACCCCCAGGGGCCGTTTATGAAAAACTGTTTTTT,CASSQPLPPGAVYEKLFF
TRBJ2-1,TRBV5-4,TRBD1,-,TGTGCCAGCAGTTCGGACAGGGCAGAGCAGTTCTTC,CASSSDRAEQFF
TRBJ2-3,TRBV7-8,TRBD2,-,TGTGCCAGCAGCTCAAGGACTAGCGGGATCACAGATACGCAGTATTTT,CASSSRTSGITDTQYF
TRBJ2-7,TRBV5-5,TRBD1,-,TGTGCCAGCAGCCGGACAGGGAACGAGCAGTACTTC,CASSRTGNEQYF
TRBJ1-1,TRBV19,TRBD1,-,TGTGCCAGTAGTAACGTTGGGGGACAGATCAACACTGAAGCTTTCTTT,CASSNVGGQINTEAFF
TRBJ2-7,TRBV5-1,TRBD1,-,TGCGCCAGCAGCCCTGGGACAGGGCTCGAGCAGTACTTC,CASSPGTGLEQYF
TRBJ2-4,TRBV20-1,-,-,TGCAGCCCCGAGTCAAAAAACATTCAGTACTTC,CSPESKNIQYF
TRBJ2-2,TRBV2,TRBD1,-,TGTGCCGTCCGGGACAGGGAGGCCACCGGGGAGCTGTTTTTT,CAVRDREATGELFF
TRBJ1-2,TRBV4-2,-,-,TGTGCCAGCAGCCAAGAAATAGTTCGCGAGGGATCAAACTATGGCTACACCTTC,CASSQEIVREGSNYGYTF
TRBJ1-2,TRBV28,-,once,TGTGCCAGCACCGATGGAGGGACGGTCTATGGCTACACCTTC,CASTDGGTVYGYTF
TRBJ2-2,TRBV6-5,-,-,TGTGCCAGCAGGACAGAGGGGACGAACACCGGGGAGCTGTTTTTT,CASRTEGTNTGELFF
TRBJ2-7,TRBV2,TRBD2,-,TGTGCCAGCAGTAAAGCGGGAGCGGACTACGAGCAGTACTTC,CASSKAGADYEQYF
TRBJ2-1,TRBV7-2,-,-,TGTGCCAGCAGCCCCGGAGGGGGGGATGAGCAGTTCTTC,CASSPGGGDEQFF
TRBJ2-1,TRBV6-5,TRBD1,-,TGTGCCAGCAGTTATTCAGGGGGAGTGGGGGATGAGCAGTTCTTC,CASSYSGGVGDEQFF
TRBJ1-1,TRBV27,-,-,TGTGCCAGCAGTTTATTGGGGGGAGCGAACACTGAAGCTTTCTTT,CASSLLGGANTEAFF
TRBJ2-7,TRBV7-8,-,-,TGTGCCAGCAGCCTAGACGACATCTCCTACGAGCAGTACTTC,CASSLDDISYEQYF